This TCR beta chain was documented in a study of vaccination and CD4 T cells after COVID-19. Sequencing of DNA taken from cultured CD4+ T cells relied on the Oncomine TCR Beta short-read assay. Via MiXCR, TCRdb re-called the PCR reads, giving one row per CDR3 protein. In the table there are around 16,000 distinct CDR3 sequences, around 50% of which are singletons. Of note for this clonotype: The antigen is unknown.

The treatment was: roughly 10-day PBMC culture with coronavirus spike peptide pools or control peptides (ViraFEST assay). Each well received 2 million or so PBMCs, cultured with approximately 9 IU/ml IL-2 and about 9.9 ug/ml peptide pools. Material: CD4+ T cells from blood, cultured in vitro, obtained before SARS-CoV-2 vaccination. The source is a human donor who had recovered from COVID-19.

The CDR3 reads CASSLAVLEETQYF. CDR3 DNA: TGTGCCAGCAGCTTAGCGGTTTTGGAAGAGACCCAGTACTTC. V is TRBV11-3 and J is TRBJ2-5; D is uncertain. The CDR3 contains 14 residues. In germline, CDR1 is SGHNT, CDR2 YENEEA. V was pared by 1 base and J by 3 bases, with 9 bases between.